This T cell receptor (beta chain) was retrieved from a study of post-analysis software for immune sequencing data. About this clonotype: The antigen is not known.

Germline CDR1 reads MNHEY; CDR2 reads SVGEGT. CDR3 length equals 13 residues. Trimming removed 7 bases from V and 6 bases from J, with 16 bases in between. Study results and limitations: Controls showed lower frequencies than patients for a handful of TRBV segments, and TRBV5-6, TRBV5-1 and TRBV20-1 were among these.

Unique molecular identifiers had been added to the TCR beta cDNA libraries. TCRdb itself ran the PCR reads through MiXCR, one entry per CDR3 protein. The sample contains some 690,000 distinct CDR3 sequences, approximately 59% of which appear only once. Sequenced sample: blood. The V gene is TRBV6-2 or TRBV6-3, the J gene TRBJ2-7; tentative D call: TRBD1 (7 bases). The receptor was derived from a girl aged 2-10 years with multiple sclerosis. CDR3 bases: TGTGCCAGCACCCAGACCCAGGGGGGCGAGCAGTACTTC. Amino acids: CASTQTQGGEQYF.